Shown below are 3 T cell receptor beta chains from a single sample sequenced in a study of T cell repertoires in cytomegalovirus infection. TCRdb independently ran MiXCR on the reads; one entry per CDR3 protein. The data show 300,000 to 400,000 distinct CDR3 sequences, with more than 8% seen just once and roughly 4% held by the top ten. Source material: PBMCs. The source of these receptors is a human donor in good health (CMV status not recorded). Some clones in this sample may be carry-over from other donors' samples.

The sample holds a few counts of this clonotype. This chain uses TRBV5-4 with TRBJ2-3; D remains unclear. V lost 1 base and J lost 3, with 9 bases in between. The CDR3 extends over 14 amino acids. Germline CDR1 and CDR2: SGHNT and YYREEE (reference sequence). The CDR3 protein is CASSLKGRTDTQYF. CDR3 DNA: TGTGCCAGCAGCTTGAAGGGTCGTACAGATACGCAGTATTTT. Combining the CDR3 with reference TRBV5-4 and TRBJ2-3 gives the whole variable domain ETGVTQSPTHLIKTRGQQVTLRCSSQSGHNTVSWYQQALGQGPQFIFQYYREEENGRGNFPPRFSGLQFPNYSSELNVNALELDDSALYLCASSLKGRTDTQYFGPGTRLTVL.

The chain recombines TRBV30 with TRBJ1-5; a weak D match, TRBD1 (6 bases). Germline V gives CDR1 GTSNPN, CDR2 SVGIG (reference sequence). The CDR3 loop spans 14 amino acids. Trimming removed 0 bases from V and 4 bases from J, with 10 bases in between. CDR3 coding DNA: TGTGCCTGGAGTGTTGGACAGTTTAATCAGCCCCAGCATTTT. This gives the protein CAWSVGQFNQPQHF.

This clonotype has just a few counts. This chain joins TRBV7-9 and TRBJ2-1; 7 bases are a match to TRBD2. Germline V lookup: CDR1 SEHNR, CDR2 FQNEAQ (reference sequence). This CDR3 is built from 16 residues. V was pared by 4 bases and J by 4 bases, with 10 bases of the junction left unmatched. The CDR3 nucleotides read TGTGCCAGCAGCTACTCGGTGGCGGGAGCGTACAATGAGCAGTTCTTC. It translates to CASSYSVAGAYNEQFF.